These 7 T cell receptor beta chains were all obtained from the same sample, sequenced in a study of a mutant IDH1 vaccine in newly diagnosed glioma. Time point: week 23, last vaccination. Alongside topical imiquimod, each dose of vaccine comprised 300 ug of mutant IDH1 20-mer peptide. Using immunoSEQ multiplex PCR, the repertoire was profiled, and TCRdb retains in-frame clones only, with some absent. Of about 54,000 clones in the sample, around 86% were seen once. No cognate antigen is known for these TCRs. Sequencing used PBMCs, obtained from a glioma patient whose treatment included an IDH1 peptide vaccine. Receptor source: a man in his forties with glioma.

In this sample, this clone turned up a few times. J is TRBJ1-2 and V is TRBV4-1; D ambiguous. V lost 1 base and J 1 base, leaving 7 bases between the germline ends. Germline CDR1 reads MGHRA; CDR2 reads YSYEKL. The CDR3 covers 14 residues. The CDR3 coding sequence is TGCGCCAGCAGCCAAGGTGCAGTTAACTATGGCTACACCTTC. This translates into CASSQGAVNYGYTF.

The chain uses TRBV19 and TRBJ1-4, with TRBD1 matching 9 bases. There are 16 residues in the CDR3. The germline V gene has CDR1 LNHDA and CDR2 SQIVND (reference sequence). Unmatched junction bases numbered 13, after V lost 7 bases and J lost 7 bases. The CDR3 reads CASTTGGLVSGEKLFF. Written as DNA, the CDR3 is TGTGCCAGTACGACAGGGGGATTGGTTTCGGGTGAAAAACTGTTTTTT.

The chain links TRBV5-6 to TRBJ2-7; tentatively, D is TRBD1 (6 bases). The CDR3 has 14 amino acids. Germline V gene lookup returns CDR1 SGHDT and CDR2 YYEEEE. V was clipped by 2 bases and J by 2 bases, with 11 bases between them. The CDR3 loop is CASSFGDNPYEQYF. The CDR3 region has the DNA TGTGCCAGCAGCTTCGGGGACAACCCCTACGAGCAGTACTTC.

The chain uses TRBV12-5 and TRBJ2-2; 7 bases map to TRBD2. CDR3 length: 18 residues. V was clipped by 0 bases and J by 3 bases; unmatched bases: 10. Germline V gene data show CDR1 as LGHNT and CDR2 as FRNRAP. For the CDR3, the DNA is TGTGCTAGTGGTTTGGTAAAAGACGGGAGGTCTGACACCGGGGAGCTGTTTTTT. This sequence encodes CASGLVKDGRSDTGELFF.

The chain has TRBV7-2 and TRBJ1-3; D unclear. The CDR3 consists of 16 residues. The germline V gene encodes CDR1 SGHTA and CDR2 FQGNSA. With 2 bases removed from V and 4 bases from J, the gap between germline ends came to 15 bases. In nucleotides, the CDR3 is TGTGCCAGCAGCTTATCAAGGCGCGCGCGGGGAAACACCATATATTTT. It specifies CASSLSRRARGNTIYF.

The chain carries TRBV11-2 and TRBJ2-2; 7 bases map to TRBD2. The V gene end was trimmed by 3 bases and the J gene end by 3 bases; junction bases not matched to a gene: 7. The CDR3 covers 16 residues. Germline assignment: CDR1 SGHAT and CDR2 FQNNGV. CDR3 in DNA: TGTGCCAGCAGCTTCCGGACTAGATTCGACACCGGGGAGCTGTTTTTT. Translated: CASSFRTRFDTGELFF.

The chain carries TRBV29-1 and TRBJ2-7, with D possibly matching TRBD1 (5 bases). The germline V gene encodes CDR1 SQVTM and CDR2 ANQGSEA. V was pared by 5 bases and J by 3 bases, with 14 bases between. The CDR3 is made up of 13 amino acids. The CDR3 reads CSVSVDRVYEQYF. Written as DNA, the CDR3 is TGCAGCGTTTCCGTCGACAGAGTCTACGAGCAGTACTTC.